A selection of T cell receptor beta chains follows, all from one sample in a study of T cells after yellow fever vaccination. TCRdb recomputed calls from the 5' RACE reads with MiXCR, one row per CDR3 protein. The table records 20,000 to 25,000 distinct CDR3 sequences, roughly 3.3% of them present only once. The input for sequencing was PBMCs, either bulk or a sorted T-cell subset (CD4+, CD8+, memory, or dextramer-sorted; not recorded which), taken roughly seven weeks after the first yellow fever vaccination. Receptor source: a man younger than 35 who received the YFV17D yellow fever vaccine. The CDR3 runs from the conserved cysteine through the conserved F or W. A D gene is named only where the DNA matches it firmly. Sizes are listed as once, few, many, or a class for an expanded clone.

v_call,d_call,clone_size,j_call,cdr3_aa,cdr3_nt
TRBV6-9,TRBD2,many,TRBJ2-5,CASSPRTSGGEPQETQYF,TGTGCCAGCAGCCCGCGGACTAGCGGGGGAGAGCCCCAAGAGACCCAGTACTTC
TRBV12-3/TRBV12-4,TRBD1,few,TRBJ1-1,CASSFAQGGTEAFF,TGTGCCAGCAGTTTTGCACAGGGGGGCACTGAAGCTTTCTTT
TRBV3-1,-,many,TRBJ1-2,CASRGREKGYGYTF,TGTGCCAGCCGAGGCCGTGAGAAGGGCTATGGCTACACCTTC
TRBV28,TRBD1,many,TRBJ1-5,CASRLGTGVSNQPQHF,TGTGCCAGCAGACTGGGGACAGGGGTTAGCAATCAGCCCCAGCATTTT
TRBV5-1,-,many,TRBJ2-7,CASSFGGRGAGYEQYF,TGCGCCAGCAGCTTCGGCGGGCGGGGCGCGGGGTACGAGCAGTACTTC
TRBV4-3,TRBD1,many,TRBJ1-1,CASSMTGRTEAFF,TGCGCCAGCAGTATGACAGGGCGGACTGAAGCTTTCTTT
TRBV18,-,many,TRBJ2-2,CASSSGTRDTGELFF,TGTGCCAGCTCATCAGGGACCAGGGACACCGGGGAGCTGTTTTTT
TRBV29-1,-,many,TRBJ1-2,CSVDRGSYGYTF,TGCAGCGTTGACAGGGGAAGCTATGGCTACACCTTC
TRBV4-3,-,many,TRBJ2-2,CASSQVVGHLNTGELFF,TGCGCCAGCAGCCAAGTAGTGGGCCACCTGAACACCGGGGAGCTGTTTTTT
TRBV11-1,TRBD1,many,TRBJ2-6,CASSPRRGLGLGANVLTF,TGTGCCAGCAGCCCAAGAAGGGGGCTGGGTCTGGGGGCCAACGTCCTGACTTTC